This T cell receptor beta chain was identified during a study of lymphopenia after photon versus proton radiotherapy (dated by TCRdb to about 2019). Study-level background: Photon and proton radiation therapy were compared by the study for their immunological effects in patients with gastrointestinal tumors who developed high-grade lymphopenia. The goal of the study was to characterize the differences between the two radiation modalities in how they affect the immune system. The 15 to 25 patients in the cohort had gastrointestinal tumors, were treated with either photon or proton therapy, and subsequently developed lymphopenia. Results the study describes overall, beyond this receptor: After the lymphocyte count nadir, oligoclonal expansion, especially of CD8+ Temra cells, was observed in photon-treated repertoires, and the drop in diversity was driven by this expansion. Across the cohort, an inverse correlation was found between a larger post-nadir drop in TCR diversity and overall survival time among patients who died. During treatment, patients who received proton therapy stayed relatively stable, whereas patients who received photon therapy lost naive T cells and TCR diversity and gained effector/memory populations. The survival association was examined only in patients who died, and the authors described better survival with proton therapy as a possibility, not as a demonstrated result.

With respect to this clone: It has no known antigen specificity. Qualities for individual bases were not recorded, and no much larger clone is one base off.

The germline V gene yields LGHNT for CDR1 and FRNRAP for CDR2. V is shortened by 0 bases, J by 15 bases, and the region joining them spans 21 bases. Reading from cysteine to phenylalanine, the CDR3 counts 16 amino acids. CDR3 DNA only is kept here, 48 bases in frame from base 1. The library was made by the immunoSEQ multiplex PCR assay. T cell repertoires were profiled with deep sequencing of rearranged TCR beta loci together with multiparametric flow cytometry. TCRdb stores this immuneACCESS table with in-frame sequences only. Part of the clones is absent; in the studies checked, under half of the shortfall reflects unresolved V genes, and no reason is known for the rest. The sample table shows 55,000 to 70,000 clones, and approximately 83% are seen once. 2% to 3% of the sample comes from the top ten.

The chain is assembled from TRBV12-5 and TRBJ1-6; the D gene remains uncertain. The sequence came from a man aged 35 to 55 with gastric cancer. This sample comprised peripheral blood, obtained from a patient treated with photon-based radiotherapy. The DNA sequence is TGTGCTAGTGGTTTGGTAGCGACCGTTCCAATCGAATTCCTCCACTTT. It translates to CASGLVATVPIEFLHF.